This T cell receptor (beta chain) was recovered during a study of blood T cells in healthy people across ages. Turning to the study itself: In model experiments, template switching was able to capture about one barcoded beta molecule for every two T cells that were present.

The CDR3 covers 13 residues. J gave up 7 bases and V 5 bases, and 1 base lay outside the gene matches. CDR1 and CDR2 from the germline V gene are SGHTA and FQGNSA. A J-beta primer mix and a sample-barcoded 5' primer were used in a second PCR of about 7 to 11 cycles. MiXCR was run by TCRdb on the 5' RACE reads, yielding one entry per CDR3 protein. The table has roughly 1,700,000 distinct CDR3 sequences, roughly 27% seen once. The origin of this receptor is a woman between 25 and 40 years old in good health. The material sequenced was blood. This chain joins TRBV7-2 and TRBJ2-2, with 10 bases matching TRBD1. The CDR3 DNA follows: TGTGCCAGCAGCCGGACAGGGGGCGGGGAGCTGTTTTTT. This translates into CASSRTGGGELFF.